A single sample is the source of the 27 T cell receptor beta chains below, sequenced in a study of blood T cell repertoires in COVID-19. Sequenced by immunoSEQ multiplex PCR; TCRdb stores in-frame clones only, minus some. The repertoire has about 69,000 clones, approximately 75% of them found once; the top ten carry roughly 44%. The sequenced sample was peripheral blood. Receptor source: a human donor in a cohort sampled during active COVID-19.

The rearrangement links TRBV5-4 to TRBJ1-2, with TRBD1 identical over 10 bases. The CDR3 totals 17 residues. Germline CDR1 and CDR2: SGHNT and YYREEE (reference sequence). The junction had 7 bases not matched to a gene; V was cut back by 2 bases and J by 0 bases. CDR3 sequence reads: CASSFPTGGLTNYGYTF. The CDR3 bases are TGTGCCAGCAGCTTTCCGACAGGGGGCTTAACTAACTATGGCTACACCTTC.

The V call is TRBV7-6, the J call TRBJ2-2; 7 bases line up with TRBD1. Germline V lookup: CDR1 SGHVS, CDR2 FNYEAQ. J lost 6 bases, V lost 1 base, and 17 bases had no gene match. This CDR3 has 19 amino acids. The CDR3 nucleotides read TGTGCCAGCAGCTTAGTATCTGCTTTGGGCCCAGGGGGTCCCGGGGAGCTGTTTTTT. This gives the protein CASSLVSALGPGGPGELFF.

The gene calls are TRBV6-4 and TRBJ2-2; 10 nucleotides align to TRBD1. Germline CDR1 reads MRHNA; CDR2 reads SNTAGT. The trim removed 2 bases at V and 6 bases at J, leaving 9 bases unmatched. The CDR3 loop spans 17 amino acids. CDR3: CASSDHTGTGVSGELFF. DNA of the CDR3: TGTGCCAGCAGTGACCATACCGGGACAGGGGTGTCCGGGGAGCTGTTTTTT.

By its share, this clone is hyperexpanded (1% or more). The V call is TRBV19, the J call TRBJ1-5; no reliable D call. V dropped 6 bases and J dropped 6 bases, with 21 bases sitting between them. The CDR3 covers 16 residues. Germline-derived CDR1 and CDR2 are LNHDA and SQIVND (reference sequence). For the CDR3, the DNA is TGTGCCAGTAGCTCTCCCGGGAACGGGCTCGGTCAGCCCCAGCATTTT. Amino acids: CASSSPGNGLGQPQHF.

V and J are TRBV5-1 and TRBJ2-1, with TRBD1 identical over 9 bases. The CDR3 has 16 amino acids. The germline gives CDR1 SGHRS, CDR2 YFSETQ. Unmatched junction bases numbered 9, after V lost 0 bases and J lost 8 bases. Written as DNA, the CDR3 is TGCGCCAGCAGCTTGGGGGCGGGACAGGGTCTTCATGAGCAGTTCTTC. Residues: CASSLGAGQGLHEQFF.

The V gene is TRBV29-1, the J gene TRBJ1-2; tentative D call: TRBD1 (5 bases). Looked up from germline, CDR1 is SQVTM and CDR2 is ANQGSEA. The CDR3 runs 13 residues. V was trimmed by 5 bases and J by 3 bases, leaving 13 bases between them. CDR3 DNA sequence: TGCAGCGTTACGACAGTCGCGGACTATGGCTACACCTTC. Translation: CSVTTVADYGYTF.

This chain joins TRBV5-1 and TRBJ1-2, with D hard to call. The CDR3 totals 12 residues. V was clipped by 4 bases and J by 6 bases, with 10 bases between them. Germline values: CDR1 SGHRS, CDR2 YFSETQ. The CDR3 region is CASSAPEDGYTF. In nucleotides, the CDR3 is TGCGCCAGCAGCGCCCCTGAGGATGGCTACACCTTC.

This clone was seen a single time. V usage is TRBV12-3 or TRBV12-4 and J usage is TRBJ1-3, with D maybe TRBD1 (6 bases). The CDR3 is 10 amino acids. Deletions cut 11 bases from V and 14 bases from J, with 16 bases between. CDR3 amino acids: CAPPWGGLYF. The CDR3 DNA is TGTGCCCCCCCTTGGGGGGGCCTATATTTT.

This chain joins TRBV19 and TRBJ1-1, with TRBD1 matching over 11 bases. The CDR3 runs to 13 residues. With V trimmed by 6 bases and J by 7 bases, 4 bases remained unmatched. CDR1 is LNHDA and CDR2 is SQIVND in the germline V gene (reference sequence). The CDR3 loop reads CASRGQGAGEAFF. The CDR3 DNA follows: TGTGCCAGTAGAGGACAGGGGGCAGGTGAAGCTTTCTTT.

The chain employs TRBV28 and TRBJ2-2; a weak D match, TRBD2 (6 bases). This CDR3 region has 16 residues. The V end lost 5 bases, the J end lost 2 bases, and 15 bases lay between the germline ends. Germline V gene sequence: CDR1 MDHEN, CDR2 SYDVKM. The CDR3 sequence is CASSPILAVNTGELFF. Written as DNA, the CDR3 is TGTGCCAGCAGTCCAATTTTAGCGGTTAACACCGGGGAGCTGTTTTTT.

This rearrangement joins TRBV6-5 to TRBJ2-2; 10 bases are a match to TRBD1. The CDR3 is made up of 14 amino acids. With 6 bases clipped from V and 6 bases from J, the junction kept 4 bases outside the gene matches. Per the germline V gene, CDR1 is MNHEY and CDR2 is SVGAGI. The CDR3 here is CASRGQGRPGELFF. CDR3 bases: TGTGCCAGCAGGGGACAGGGGCGGCCCGGGGAGCTGTTTTTT.

The chain has TRBV28 and TRBJ1-2; D ambiguous. The germline V gene has CDR1 MDHEN and CDR2 SYDVKM. The ends were cut back, 4 bases at V and 8 bases at J, with 11 bases in the middle. The CDR3 loop spans 12 amino acids. CDR3 residues: CASSWAPLGYTF. CDR3 DNA: TGTGCCAGCAGTTGGGCCCCCTTGGGCTACACCTTC.

The chain joins TRBV27 to TRBJ2-2; TRBD2 aligns across 8 bases. V lost 3 bases and J lost 4; bases outside the gene matches: 4. The CDR3 consists of 15 residues. Looked up from germline, CDR1 is MNHEY and CDR2 is SMNVEV (reference sequence). CDR3 sequence (DNA): TGTGCCAGCAGTTTGGCGGGGGGCTCCACCGGGGAGCTGTTTTTT. It encodes CASSLAGGSTGELFF.

The rearrangement links TRBV10-3 to TRBJ2-3; D possibly corresponds to TRBD2 (5 bases). The CDR3 loop spans 13 amino acids. V lost 2 bases and J lost 6, with 9 bases in between. CDR1 and CDR2 from the germline V gene are ENHRY and SYGVKD. The CDR3, as DNA: TGTGCCATCAGTGAGGGACTTGGCGATACGCAGTATTTT. Its protein is CAISEGLGDTQYF.

This rearrangement joins TRBV28 to TRBJ1-2; 10 nucleotides agree with TRBD1. Germline V gene sequence: CDR1 MDHEN, CDR2 SYDVKM. This CDR3 is built from 15 residues. J lost 4 bases, V lost 7 bases, and 9 bases had no gene match. CDR3: CASIDRGPATYGYTF. The CDR3 DNA is TGTGCCAGCATTGACAGGGGGCCGGCGACCTATGGCTACACCTTC.

V gene TRBV14 combines with J gene TRBJ2-5; 7 nucleotides match TRBD1. The CDR3 covers 15 residues. Germline values: CDR1 SGHDN, CDR2 FVKESK. Unmatched junction bases numbered 7, after V lost 4 bases and J lost 2 bases. CDR3 region: CASSPGQRFQETQYF. The DNA of the CDR3 is TGTGCCAGCAGCCCGGGACAGAGATTTCAAGAGACCCAGTACTTC.

The chain has TRBV7-9 and TRBJ2-5; 11 nucleotides agree with TRBD1. The germline V gene has CDR1 SEHNR and CDR2 FQNEAQ (reference sequence). The J segment lost 2 bases and the V segment lost 1 base, leaving 0 bases of the junction unmatched. This CDR3 is 15 amino acids long. The CDR3 DNA is TGTGCCAGCAGCTTAGGGGACAGGGGGCAAGAGACCCAGTACTTC. Translation: CASSLGDRGQETQYF.

The chain's CDR3 is CASSSMTGRNEQYF. CDR3 coding DNA: TGTGCCAGCTCATCCATGACAGGGCGAAACGAGCAGTACTTC. V usage is TRBV18 and J usage is TRBJ2-7, with 7 positions matching TRBD1. Germline CDR1 and CDR2: KGHSH and LQKENI. Trimming removed 5 bases from V and 5 bases from J; junction bases left unmatched: 9. The CDR3 consists of 14 residues.

This rearrangement joins TRBV6-5 to TRBJ1-1; D might be TRBD1 (6 bases). CDR1 and CDR2 (germline): MNHEY, SVGAGI. V gave up 5 bases and J gave up 10 bases, with 17 bases separating them. The CDR3 covers 13 residues. The CDR3 reads CASSPTPDRTAFF. Here the CDR3 DNA reads TGTGCCAGCAGTCCAACCCCCGACAGGACAGCTTTCTTT.

This clone was counted between two and nine times. The V and J genes are TRBV5-1 and TRBJ1-2, with D unclear. The CDR3 runs 14 residues. Germline V CDR1 and CDR2: SGHRS, YFSETQ. V lost 3 bases, J lost 8 bases, and 17 bases lay in between. In DNA, the CDR3 is TGCGCCAGCAGCTCACTACCGGGAGTGGAGGGCTACACCTTC. Amino acids: CASSSLPGVEGYTF.

The gene calls are TRBV3-1 (or the pseudogene TRBV3-2) and TRBJ1-3; D uncertain. Per germline, CDR1 LGHDT and CDR2 YNNKEL (reference sequence). There are 14 residues in the CDR3. Between the trimmed V and J ends, which lost 4 bases and 1 base, there was a span of 8 bases. The CDR3 sequence: CASSPGRSGNTIYF. CDR3 DNA: TGTGCCAGCAGCCCCGGTCGTTCTGGAAACACCATATATTTT.

This clone was counted a few times. The chain uses TRBV6-6 and TRBJ2-7, with D perhaps TRBD1 (8 bases). Trimming shortened V by 7 bases and J by 12 bases, and 22 bases separated the two germline ends. The germline V gene encodes CDR1 MNHNY and CDR2 SVGAGI (reference sequence). This CDR3 comprises 13 residues. CDR3: CASTLGQGGSGYF. The CDR3 region has the DNA TGTGCCAGCACCCTCGGACAGGGAGGGAGTGGGTACTTC.

This chain joins TRBV28 and TRBJ1-5, with D unresolved. Germline CDR1 is MDHEN and CDR2 is SYDVKM. With 1 base removed from V and 6 bases from J, the gap between germline ends came to 4 bases. The CDR3 covers 12 residues. The CDR3 region is CASSLSGQPQHF. The CDR3 DNA reads as TGTGCCAGCAGTTTATCCGGTCAGCCCCAGCATTTT.

The J gene is TRBJ2-7, the V gene TRBV30; the D is unclear. V was shortened by 2 bases and J by 7 bases, with 15 bases between the two germline ends. Germline loops: CDR1 GTSNPN, CDR2 SVGIG (reference sequence). The CDR3 is made up of 13 amino acids. The CDR3 loop reads CAWSSGSQREQYF. The CDR3 nucleotides are TGTGCCTGGAGTTCCGGGTCCCAACGAGAGCAGTACTTC.

The J gene is TRBJ2-5, the V gene TRBV5-1; D perhaps matches TRBD1 (6 bases). V lost 0 bases and J lost 7, with 13 bases in between. Germline lookup yields CDR1 SGHRS and CDR2 YFSETQ. The CDR3 is made up of 14 amino acids. CDR3 nucleotide sequence: TGCGCCAGCAGCTTGGTTCAGGAAGGGGGGACCCAGTACTTC. Protein sequence: CASSLVQEGGTQYF. The full variable domain, rest sourced from reference TRBV5-1 and TRBJ2-5, is KAGVTQTPRYLIKTRGQQVTLSCSPISGHRSVSWYQQTPGQGLQFLFEYFSETQRNKGNFPGRFSGRQFSNSRSEMNVSTLELGDSALYLCASSLVQEGGTQYFGPGTRLLVL.

The CDR3 reads CASFTTDRGGTGELFF. Written as DNA, the CDR3 is TGTGCCAGCTTCACCACGGACAGGGGAGGCACCGGGGAGCTGTTTTTT. This chain connects TRBV18 to TRBJ2-2; 9 bases fit TRBD1. This CDR3 is built from 16 residues. Germline V lookup: CDR1 KGHSH, CDR2 LQKENI. Trimming at V came to 7 bases and at J to 4 bases, leaving 10 bases not matched to a gene.

The chain uses TRBV18 and TRBJ1-3; a possible D gene is TRBD1 (6 bases). Trimming removed 3 bases at V and 2 bases at J, with 14 bases between. The CDR3 runs 16 residues. Germline values: CDR1 KGHSH, CDR2 LQKENI. CDR3 loop: CASSPIPQGPGNTIYF. The CDR3 DNA sequence: TGTGCCAGCTCACCGATACCACAGGGTCCTGGAAACACCATATATTTT.